The source of this T cell receptor beta chain is a study of graft-versus-host responses after intestinal transplantation. Study context: Recipients uniformly received anti-thymocyte globulin induction, followed by tacrolimus and steroids for roughly three years.

Study-wide results and limits: Graft-donor T cell macrochimerism in patients accompanied high graft-versus-host to host-versus-graft clonal ratios in allografts. An association linked early post-transplant HvG declines with peak circulating GvH clone levels. There were GvH clones found in recipient marrow, and some of them appeared first in ileum or blood.

The table lists this clone with a few counts. As yet, its antigen is unknown. Generated by immunoSEQ multiplex PCR, the TCRdb table keeps only in-frame clones and is missing some. The sample gives 90,000 to 95,000 clones, roughly 90% of which show up once; approximately 0.48% is in the top ten. The ends were cut back, 0 bases at V and 5 bases at J, with 14 bases in the middle. Germline V gene lookup returns CDR1 MGHRA and CDR2 YSYEKL. The CDR3 sequence is 15 residues long. The clonotype was recovered from a human donor who received an intestinal transplant. The specimen comprised unstimulated CD8+ T cells sorted from spleen or lymph node cells, sampled before intestinal transplant. The chain employs TRBV4-1 and TRBJ2-7; TRBD1 might be the D (5 bases). The chain's CDR3 is CASSQEAKDTDEQYF. The DNA of the CDR3 is TGCGCCAGCAGCCAAGAAGCCAAGGACACAGACGAGCAGTACTTC.